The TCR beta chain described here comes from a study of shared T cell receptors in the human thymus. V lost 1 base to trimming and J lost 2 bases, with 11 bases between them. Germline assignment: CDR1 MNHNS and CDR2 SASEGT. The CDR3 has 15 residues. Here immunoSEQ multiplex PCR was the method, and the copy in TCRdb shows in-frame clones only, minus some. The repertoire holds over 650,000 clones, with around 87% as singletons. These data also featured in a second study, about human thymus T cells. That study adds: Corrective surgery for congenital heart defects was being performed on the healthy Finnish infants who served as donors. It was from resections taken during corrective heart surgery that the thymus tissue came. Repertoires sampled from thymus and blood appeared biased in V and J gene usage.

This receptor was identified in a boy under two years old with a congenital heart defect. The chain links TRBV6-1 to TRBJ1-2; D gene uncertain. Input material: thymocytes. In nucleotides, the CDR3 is TGTGCCAGCAGTGAAGACGGACGGGGAAACTATGGCTACACCTTC. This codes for CASSEDGRGNYGYTF.